This T cell receptor beta chain was identified in a study of cytomegalovirus exposure and HLA in healthy donors. About this clone: Antigen unknown.

It was with 60 Vbeta and 13 Jbeta primers that the PCR ran. Some clones are missing from TCRdb's copy, which holds only in-frame ones; the method was immunoSEQ multiplex PCR. Seen in this sample are 130,000 or so clones; the ten most common clones hold about 1.6%. Study findings and constraints: CMV antigen specificity of a few CMV-associated chains was confirmed in vitro.

The CDR3 loop spans 15 amino acids. Germline V gives CDR1 KGHSH, CDR2 LQKENI. V lost 2 bases and J 6 bases, leaving 14 bases between the germline ends. This receptor was obtained from a woman in her thirties or forties in good health and CMV-seronegative. This chain joins TRBV18 and TRBJ1-5; a possible D gene is TRBD1 (5 bases). The sequenced material came from PBMCs. As DNA, the CDR3 is TGTGCCAGCTCACCAACCCAAAGGGGCGTTCAGCCCCAGCATTTT. Translating it yields CASSPTQRGVQPQHF.